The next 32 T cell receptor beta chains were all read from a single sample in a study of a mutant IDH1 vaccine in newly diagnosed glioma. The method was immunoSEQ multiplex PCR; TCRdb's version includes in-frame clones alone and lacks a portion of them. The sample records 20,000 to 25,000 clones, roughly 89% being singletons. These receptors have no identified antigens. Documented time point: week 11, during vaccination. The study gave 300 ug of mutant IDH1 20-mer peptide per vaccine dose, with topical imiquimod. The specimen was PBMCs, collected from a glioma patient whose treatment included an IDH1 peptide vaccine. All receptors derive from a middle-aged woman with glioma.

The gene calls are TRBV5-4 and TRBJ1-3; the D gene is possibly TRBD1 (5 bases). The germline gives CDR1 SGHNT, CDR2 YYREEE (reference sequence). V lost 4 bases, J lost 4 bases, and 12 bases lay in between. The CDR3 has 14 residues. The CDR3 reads CASSLGGVGNTIYF. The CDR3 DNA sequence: TGTGCCAGCAGCCTCGGGGGGGTAGGAAACACCATATATTTT.

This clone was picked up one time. CDR3 coding DNA: TGTGCCAGCACCCAGGTTAACTATGGCTACACCTTC. This sequence encodes CASTQVNYGYTF. The J gene is TRBJ1-2, the V gene TRBV6-1; no firm D call. CDR3 length: 12 amino acids. V lost 7 bases, J lost 1 base, and 7 bases lay in between. Germline V lookup: CDR1 MNHNS, CDR2 SASEGT.

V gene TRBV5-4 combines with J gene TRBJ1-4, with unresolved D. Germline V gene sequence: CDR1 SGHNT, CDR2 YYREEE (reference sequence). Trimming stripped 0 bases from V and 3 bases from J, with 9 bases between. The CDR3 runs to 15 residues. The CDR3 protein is CASSLEGGANEKLFF. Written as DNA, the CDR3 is TGTGCCAGCAGCTTGGAGGGAGGAGCTAATGAAAAACTGTTTTTT. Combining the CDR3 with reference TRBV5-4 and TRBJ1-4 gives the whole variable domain ETGVTQSPTHLIKTRGQQVTLRCSSQSGHNTVSWYQQALGQGPQFIFQYYREEENGRGNFPPRFSGLQFPNYSSELNVNALELDDSALYLCASSLEGGANEKLFFGSGTQLSVL.

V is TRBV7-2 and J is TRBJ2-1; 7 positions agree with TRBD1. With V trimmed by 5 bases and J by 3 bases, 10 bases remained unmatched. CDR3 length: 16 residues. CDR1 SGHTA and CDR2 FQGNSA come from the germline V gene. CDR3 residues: CASSRTPGQSYNEQFF. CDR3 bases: TGTGCCAGCAGCCGTACACCGGGACAGAGCTACAATGAGCAGTTCTTC.

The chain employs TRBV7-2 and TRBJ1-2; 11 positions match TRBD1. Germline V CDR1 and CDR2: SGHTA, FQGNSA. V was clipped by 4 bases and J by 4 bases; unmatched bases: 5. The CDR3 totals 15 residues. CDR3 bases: TGTGCCAGCAGCTGGGACAGGGGGGAACCCTATGGCTACACCTTC. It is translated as CASSWDRGEPYGYTF.

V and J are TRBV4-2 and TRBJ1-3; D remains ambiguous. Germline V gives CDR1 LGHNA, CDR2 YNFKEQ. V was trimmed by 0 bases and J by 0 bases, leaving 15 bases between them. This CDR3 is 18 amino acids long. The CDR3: CASSQDWQHGYSGNTIYF. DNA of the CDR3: TGTGCCAGCAGCCAAGATTGGCAGCACGGCTACTCTGGAAACACCATATATTTT.

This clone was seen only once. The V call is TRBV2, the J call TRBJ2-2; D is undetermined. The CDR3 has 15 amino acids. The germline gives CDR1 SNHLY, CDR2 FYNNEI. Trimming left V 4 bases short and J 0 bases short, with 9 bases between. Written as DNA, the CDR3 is TGTGCCAGCAGTGTGGCAACTACGAACACCGGGGAGCTGTTTTTT. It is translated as CASSVATTNTGELFF.

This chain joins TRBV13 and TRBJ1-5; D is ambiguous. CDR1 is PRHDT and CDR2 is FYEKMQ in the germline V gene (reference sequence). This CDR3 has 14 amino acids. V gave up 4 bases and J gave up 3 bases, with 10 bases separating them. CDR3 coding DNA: TGTGCCAGCAGCTCAGGACTGAACAATCAGCCCCAGCATTTT. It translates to CASSSGLNNQPQHF. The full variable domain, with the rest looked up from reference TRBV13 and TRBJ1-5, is AAGVIQSPRHLIKEKRETATLKCYPIPRHDTVYWYQQGPGQDPQFLISFYEKMQSDKGSIPDRFSAQQFSDYHSELNMSSLELGDSALYFCASSSGLNNQPQHFGDGTRLSIL.

The CDR3 region is CASSSEPSGLASTGELFF. CDR3 sequence (DNA): TGTGCCAGCAGTTCTGAACCCTCGGGACTAGCTTCCACGGGGGAGCTGTTTTTT. The genes are TRBV2 and TRBJ2-2, with 9 bases identical to TRBD2. Per germline, CDR1 SNHLY and CDR2 FYNNEI. Trimming removed 5 bases from V and 8 bases from J; junction bases left unmatched: 18. The CDR3 is 18 residues long.

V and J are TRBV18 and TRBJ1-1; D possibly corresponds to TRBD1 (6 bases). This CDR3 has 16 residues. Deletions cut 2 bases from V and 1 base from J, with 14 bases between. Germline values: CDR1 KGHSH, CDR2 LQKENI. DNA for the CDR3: TGTGCCAGCTCACCAAGGGCCCAGGGGACGAACACTGAAGCTTTCTTT. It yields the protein CASSPRAQGTNTEAFF.

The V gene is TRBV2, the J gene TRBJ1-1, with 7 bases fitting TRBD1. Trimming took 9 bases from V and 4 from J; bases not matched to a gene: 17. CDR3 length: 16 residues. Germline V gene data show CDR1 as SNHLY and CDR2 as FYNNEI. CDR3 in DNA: TGTGCCAGTTCCCGCTGGACAGGCGCCCAGGGCACTGAAGCTTTCTTT. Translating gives CASSRWTGAQGTEAFF. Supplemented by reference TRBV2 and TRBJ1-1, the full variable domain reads EPEVTQTPSHQVTQMGQEVILRCVPISNHLYFYWYRQILGQKVEFLVSFYNNEISEKSEIFDDQFSVERPDGSNFTLKIRSTKLEDSAMYFCASSRWTGAQGTEAFFGQGTRLTVV.

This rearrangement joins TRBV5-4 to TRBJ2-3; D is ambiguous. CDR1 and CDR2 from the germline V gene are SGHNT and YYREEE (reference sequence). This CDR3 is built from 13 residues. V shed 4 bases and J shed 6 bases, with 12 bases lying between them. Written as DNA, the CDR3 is TGTGCCAGCAGCCAGGATAGGGCGGATACGCAGTATTTT. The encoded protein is CASSQDRADTQYF. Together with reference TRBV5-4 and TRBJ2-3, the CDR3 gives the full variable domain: ETGVTQSPTHLIKTRGQQVTLRCSSQSGHNTVSWYQQALGQGPQFIFQYYREEENGRGNFPPRFSGLQFPNYSSELNVNALELDDSALYLCASSQDRADTQYFGPGTRLTVL.

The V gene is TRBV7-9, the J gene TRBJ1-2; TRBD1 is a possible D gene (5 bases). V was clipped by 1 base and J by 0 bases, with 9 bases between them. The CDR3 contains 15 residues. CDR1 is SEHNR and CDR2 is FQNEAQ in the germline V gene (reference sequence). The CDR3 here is CASSLVQGANYGYTF. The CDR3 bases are TGTGCCAGCAGCTTAGTCCAGGGAGCTAACTATGGCTACACCTTC.

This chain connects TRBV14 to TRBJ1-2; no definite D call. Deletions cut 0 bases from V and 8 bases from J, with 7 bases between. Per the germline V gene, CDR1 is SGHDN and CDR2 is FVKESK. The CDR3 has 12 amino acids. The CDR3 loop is CASSQDWRGYTF. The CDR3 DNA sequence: TGTGCCAGCAGCCAAGATTGGAGGGGCTACACCTTC.

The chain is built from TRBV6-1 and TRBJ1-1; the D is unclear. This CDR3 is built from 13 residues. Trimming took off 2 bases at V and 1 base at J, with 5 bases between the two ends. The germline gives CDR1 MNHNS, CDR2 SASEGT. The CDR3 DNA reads TGTGCCAGCAGTGAAACAGCGAACACTGAAGCTTTCTTT. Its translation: CASSETANTEAFF.

Here the CDR3 reads CSVGRRDNEKLFF. Here the CDR3 DNA reads TGCAGCGTTGGGCGCAGGGATAATGAAAAACTGTTTTTT. The chain has TRBV29-1 and TRBJ1-4; weak D call: TRBD1 (5 bases). Germline V gene lookup returns CDR1 SQVTM and CDR2 ANQGSEA. The CDR3 runs 13 residues. Between the trimmed V and J ends, which lost 4 bases and 4 bases, there was a span of 10 bases.

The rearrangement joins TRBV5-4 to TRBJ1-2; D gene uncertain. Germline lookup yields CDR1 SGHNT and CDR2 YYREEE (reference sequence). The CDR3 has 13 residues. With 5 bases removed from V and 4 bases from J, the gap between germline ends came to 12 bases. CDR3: CASSPGGAYGYTF. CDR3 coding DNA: TGTGCCAGCAGTCCCGGCGGAGCCTATGGCTACACCTTC.

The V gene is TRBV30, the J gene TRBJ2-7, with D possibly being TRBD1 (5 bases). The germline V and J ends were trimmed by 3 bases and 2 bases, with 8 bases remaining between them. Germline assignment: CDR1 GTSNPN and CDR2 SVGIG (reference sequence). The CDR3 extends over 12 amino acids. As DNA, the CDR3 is TGTGCCTGGAGGGACACTACCTACGAGCAGTACTTC. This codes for CAWRDTTYEQYF.

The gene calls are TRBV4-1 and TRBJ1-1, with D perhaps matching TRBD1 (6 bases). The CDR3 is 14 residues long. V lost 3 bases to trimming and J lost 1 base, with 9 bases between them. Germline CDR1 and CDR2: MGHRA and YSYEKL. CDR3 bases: TGCGCCAGCAGCCAGGACAGAAGGAACACTGAAGCTTTCTTT. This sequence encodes CASSQDRRNTEAFF.

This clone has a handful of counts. DNA of the CDR3: TGCAGCGGATATAGCGGGCTCTACGAGCAGTACTTC. It codes for CSGYSGLYEQYF. The genes are TRBV29-1 and TRBJ2-7; the match to TRBD2 covers 7 bases. The V and J ends lost 7 bases and 3 bases, in that order; junction bases with no gene match: 6. Germline V gives CDR1 SQVTM, CDR2 ANQGSEA. The CDR3 runs 12 residues.

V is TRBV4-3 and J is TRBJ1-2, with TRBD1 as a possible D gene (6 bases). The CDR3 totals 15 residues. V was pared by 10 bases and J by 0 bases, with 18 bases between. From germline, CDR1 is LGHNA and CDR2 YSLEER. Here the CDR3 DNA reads TGCGCCACAGCCCCGGCCAGGGGACCTAACTATGGCTACACCTTC. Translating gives CATAPARGPNYGYTF.

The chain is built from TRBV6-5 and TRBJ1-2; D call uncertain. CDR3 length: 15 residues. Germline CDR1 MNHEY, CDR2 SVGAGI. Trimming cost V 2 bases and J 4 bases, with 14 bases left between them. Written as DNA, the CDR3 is TGTGCCAGCAGTTACAGGCCTCACCTGGGCTATGGCTACACCTTC. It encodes CASSYRPHLGYGYTF.

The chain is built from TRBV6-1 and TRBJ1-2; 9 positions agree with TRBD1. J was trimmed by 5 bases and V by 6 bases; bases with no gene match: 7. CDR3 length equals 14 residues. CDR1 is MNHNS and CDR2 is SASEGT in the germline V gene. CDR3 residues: CASRPGQGPYGYTF. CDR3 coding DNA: TGTGCCAGCAGACCGGGACAGGGACCTTATGGCTACACCTTC.

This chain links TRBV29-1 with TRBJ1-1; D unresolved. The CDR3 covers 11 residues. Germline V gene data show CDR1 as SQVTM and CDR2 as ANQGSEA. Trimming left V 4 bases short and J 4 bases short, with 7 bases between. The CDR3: CSVGGVTEAFF. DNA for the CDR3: TGCAGCGTTGGAGGAGTCACTGAAGCTTTCTTT.

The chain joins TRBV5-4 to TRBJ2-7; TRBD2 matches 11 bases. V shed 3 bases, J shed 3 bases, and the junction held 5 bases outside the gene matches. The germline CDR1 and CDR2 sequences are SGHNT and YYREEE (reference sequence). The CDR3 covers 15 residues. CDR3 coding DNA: TGTGCCAGCAGCTCGACTAGCGGGAATATCTACGAGCAGTACTTC. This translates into CASSSTSGNIYEQYF.

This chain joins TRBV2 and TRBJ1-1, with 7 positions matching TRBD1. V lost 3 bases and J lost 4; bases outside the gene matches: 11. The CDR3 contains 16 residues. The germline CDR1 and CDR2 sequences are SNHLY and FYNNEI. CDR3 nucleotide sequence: TGTGCCAGCAGTGATAAAGGTACAGGGGTGGTCACTGAAGCTTTCTTT. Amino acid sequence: CASSDKGTGVVTEAFF.

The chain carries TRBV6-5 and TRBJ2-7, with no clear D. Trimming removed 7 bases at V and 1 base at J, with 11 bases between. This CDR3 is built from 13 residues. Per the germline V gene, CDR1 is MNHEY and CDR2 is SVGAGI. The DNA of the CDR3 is TGTGCCAGCACCTACGGGCCTTCCTACGAGCAGTACTTC. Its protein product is CASTYGPSYEQYF.

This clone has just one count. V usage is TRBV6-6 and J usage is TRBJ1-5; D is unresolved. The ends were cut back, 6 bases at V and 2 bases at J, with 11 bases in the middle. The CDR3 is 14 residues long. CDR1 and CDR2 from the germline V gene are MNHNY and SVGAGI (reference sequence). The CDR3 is CASRDGSRNQPQHF. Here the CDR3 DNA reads TGTGCCAGCAGGGACGGGAGTCGCAATCAGCCCCAGCATTTT.

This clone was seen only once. The CDR3 bases are TGTGCCAGCAGCTTAGAGATAGGGGGGGGAGTAGCGACTGAAGCTTTCTTT. Encoded protein: CASSLEIGGGVATEAFF. The chain is built from TRBV11-2 and TRBJ1-1; maybe TRBD1 (6 bases). The CDR3 runs to 17 residues. CDR1 SGHAT and CDR2 FQNNGV come from the germline V gene. V was clipped by 0 bases and J by 5 bases, with 19 bases between them.

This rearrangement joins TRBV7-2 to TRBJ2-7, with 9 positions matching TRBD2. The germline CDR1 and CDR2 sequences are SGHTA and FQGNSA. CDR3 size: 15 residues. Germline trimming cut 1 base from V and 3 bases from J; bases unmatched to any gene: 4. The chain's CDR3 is CASSLGASGIYEQYF. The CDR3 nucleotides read TGTGCCAGCAGCTTAGGTGCTAGCGGGATCTACGAGCAGTACTTC.

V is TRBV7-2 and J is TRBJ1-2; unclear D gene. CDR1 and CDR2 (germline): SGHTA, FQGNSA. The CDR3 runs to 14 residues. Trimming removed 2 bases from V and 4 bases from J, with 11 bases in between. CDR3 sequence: CASSLLQLGYGYTF. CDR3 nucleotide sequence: TGTGCCAGCAGCTTACTACAGTTGGGCTATGGCTACACCTTC.

CDR3 amino acids: CASSVGGEEAFF. The CDR3 coding sequence is TGCGCCAGCAGTGTAGGTGGGGAGGAAGCTTTCTTT. J is TRBJ1-1 and V is TRBV10-1; D is ambiguous. The CDR3 has 12 amino acids. V lost 4 bases and J lost 8, with 11 bases in between. Germline V gene data show CDR1 as WNHNN and CDR2 as SYGVQD (reference sequence).